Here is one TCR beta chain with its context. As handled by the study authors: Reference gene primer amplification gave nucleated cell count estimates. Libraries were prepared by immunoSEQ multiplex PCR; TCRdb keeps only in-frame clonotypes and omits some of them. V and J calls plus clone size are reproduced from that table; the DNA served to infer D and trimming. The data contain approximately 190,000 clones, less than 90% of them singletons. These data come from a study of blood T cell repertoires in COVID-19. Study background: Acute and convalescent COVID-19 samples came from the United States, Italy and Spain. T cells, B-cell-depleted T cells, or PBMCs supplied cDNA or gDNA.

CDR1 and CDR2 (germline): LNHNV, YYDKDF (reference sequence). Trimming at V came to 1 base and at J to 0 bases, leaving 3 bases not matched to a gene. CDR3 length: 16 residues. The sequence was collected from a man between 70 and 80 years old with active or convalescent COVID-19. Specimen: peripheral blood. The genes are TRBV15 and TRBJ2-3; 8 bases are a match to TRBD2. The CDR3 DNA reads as TGTGCCACCAGCAGAGGGAGCGGGGGCAGCACAGATACGCAGTATTTT. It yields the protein CATSRGSGGSTDTQYF.